Detailed here is one T cell receptor beta chain. The antigen remains unidentified. Per the germline V gene, CDR1 is SNHLY and CDR2 is FYNNEI. The CDR3 consists of 16 residues. V dropped 6 bases and J dropped 1; count of bases not matched to a gene: 7. Here immunoSEQ multiplex PCR was the method, and the copy in TCRdb shows in-frame clones only, minus some. The sample contains roughly 400,000 clones, about 92% of which appear only once. This sample was taken from a study of Ad26.COV2.S vaccination and SARS-CoV-2 variants. Study at large: Intramuscular Ad26.COV2.S doses were given once or twice, 56 days apart. Regarding the study as a whole: Analytic work on TCR breadth and depth might have understated the full extent of total T cell responses. Marked by substantial breadth, spike-specific CD8+ and CD4+ T cell responses were reportedly seen after vaccination.

The treatment here: around 19 received Ad26.COV2.S at low or high dose, single or two shots; roughly 5 received placebo; per-sample allocation not given. Following the first vaccine or placebo injection, samples were taken on day 63. The sample came from a Boston adult aged 18-55 years. The source was peripheral blood, collected in a trial of Ad26.COV2.S vaccine versus placebo. V and J are TRBV2 and TRBJ2-2; 8 bases line up with TRBD1. The sequence was obtained from a person aged 18-60 years who received the Ad26.COV2.S COVID-19 vaccine or a placebo. The CDR3 DNA is TGTGCCAGCAGGTGGGGGACAGGTTGGAACACCGGGGAGCTGTTTTTT. This codes for CASRWGTGWNTGELFF. The variable domain in full, completed from reference TRBV2 and TRBJ2-2, reads EPEVTQTPSHQVTQMGQEVILRCVPISNHLYFYWYRQILGQKVEFLVSFYNNEISEKSEIFDDQFSVERPDGSNFTLKIRSTKLEDSAMYFCASRWGTGWNTGELFFGEGSRLTVL.